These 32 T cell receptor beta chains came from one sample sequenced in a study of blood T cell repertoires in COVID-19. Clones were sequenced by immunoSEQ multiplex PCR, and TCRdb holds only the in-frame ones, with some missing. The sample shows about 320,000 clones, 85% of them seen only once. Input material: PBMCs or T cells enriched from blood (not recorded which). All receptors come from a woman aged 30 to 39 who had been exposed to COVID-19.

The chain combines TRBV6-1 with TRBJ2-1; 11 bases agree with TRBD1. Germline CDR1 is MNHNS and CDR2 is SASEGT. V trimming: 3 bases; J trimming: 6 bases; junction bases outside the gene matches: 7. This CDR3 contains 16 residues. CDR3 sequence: CASSDPGQGVVNEQFF. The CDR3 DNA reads TGTGCCAGCAGTGACCCGGGACAGGGGGTAGTCAATGAGCAGTTCTTC.

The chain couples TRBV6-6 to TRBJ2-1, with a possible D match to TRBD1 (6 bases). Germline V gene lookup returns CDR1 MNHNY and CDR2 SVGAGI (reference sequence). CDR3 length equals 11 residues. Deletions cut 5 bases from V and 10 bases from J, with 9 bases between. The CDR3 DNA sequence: TGTGCCAGCAGTACGGGGACAGAGCAGTTCTTC. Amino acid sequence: CASSTGTEQFF.

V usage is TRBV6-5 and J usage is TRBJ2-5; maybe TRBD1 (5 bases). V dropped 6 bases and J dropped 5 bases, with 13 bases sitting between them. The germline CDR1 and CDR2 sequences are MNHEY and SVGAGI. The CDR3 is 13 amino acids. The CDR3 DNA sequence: TGTGCCAGCAGCTCAGGGTATAGGGAGACCCAGTACTTC. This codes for CASSSGYRETQYF.

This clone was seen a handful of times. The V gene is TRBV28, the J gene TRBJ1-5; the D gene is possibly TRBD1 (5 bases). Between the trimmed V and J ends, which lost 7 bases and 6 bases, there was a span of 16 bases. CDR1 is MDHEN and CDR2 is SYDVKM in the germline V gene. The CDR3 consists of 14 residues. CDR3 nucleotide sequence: TGTGCCAGCATCCCCCAGGGAAAGAGTCAGCCCCAGCATTTT. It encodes CASIPQGKSQPQHF.

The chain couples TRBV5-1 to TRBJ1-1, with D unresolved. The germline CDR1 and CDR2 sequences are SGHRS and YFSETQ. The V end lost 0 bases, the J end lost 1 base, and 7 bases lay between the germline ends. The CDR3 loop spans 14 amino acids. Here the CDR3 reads CASSLAGRNTEAFF. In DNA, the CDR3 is TGCGCCAGCAGCTTGGCCGGGAGGAACACTGAAGCTTTCTTT.

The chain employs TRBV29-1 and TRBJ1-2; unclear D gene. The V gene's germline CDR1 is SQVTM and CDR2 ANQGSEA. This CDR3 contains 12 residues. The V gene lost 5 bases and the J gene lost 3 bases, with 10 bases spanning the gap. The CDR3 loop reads CSVPGADYGYTF. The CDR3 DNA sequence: TGCAGCGTTCCCGGAGCCGACTATGGCTACACCTTC.

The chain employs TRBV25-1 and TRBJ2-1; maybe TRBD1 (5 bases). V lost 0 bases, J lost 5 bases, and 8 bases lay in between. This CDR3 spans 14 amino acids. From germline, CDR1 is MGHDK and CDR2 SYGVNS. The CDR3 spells CASSEYSGNNEQFF. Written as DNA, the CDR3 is TGTGCCAGCAGTGAATATTCAGGGAACAATGAGCAGTTCTTC.

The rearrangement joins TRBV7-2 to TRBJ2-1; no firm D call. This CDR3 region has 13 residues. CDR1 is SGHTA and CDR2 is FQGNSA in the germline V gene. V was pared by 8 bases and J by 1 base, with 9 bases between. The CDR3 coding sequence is TGTGCCAGCTATCGAGGATCCTACAATGAGCAGTTCTTC. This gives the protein CASYRGSYNEQFF.

The CDR3 DNA follows: TGTGCCAGCAACTCCAGGGGTGCCGAGCAGTACTTC. It yields the protein CASNSRGAEQYF. The V gene is TRBV5-6, the J gene TRBJ2-7; a possible D gene is TRBD1 (6 bases). The V gene lost 6 bases and the J gene lost 6 bases, with 13 bases spanning the gap. Germline CDR1 reads SGHDT; CDR2 reads YYEEEE. The CDR3 loop spans 12 amino acids.

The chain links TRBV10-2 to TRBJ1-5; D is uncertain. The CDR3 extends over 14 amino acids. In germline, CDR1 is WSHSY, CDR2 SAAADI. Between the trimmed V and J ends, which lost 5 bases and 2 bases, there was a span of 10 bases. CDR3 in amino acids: CASSFNSGNQPQHF. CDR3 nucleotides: TGCGCCAGCAGTTTCAACTCCGGCAATCAGCCCCAGCATTTT.

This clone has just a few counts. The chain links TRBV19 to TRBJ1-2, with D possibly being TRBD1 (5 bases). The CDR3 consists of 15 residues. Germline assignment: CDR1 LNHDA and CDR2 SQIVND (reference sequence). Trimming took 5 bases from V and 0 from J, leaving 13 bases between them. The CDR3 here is CASSAGGETNYGYTF. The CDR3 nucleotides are TGTGCCAGTAGTGCCGGGGGGGAGACTAACTATGGCTACACCTTC.

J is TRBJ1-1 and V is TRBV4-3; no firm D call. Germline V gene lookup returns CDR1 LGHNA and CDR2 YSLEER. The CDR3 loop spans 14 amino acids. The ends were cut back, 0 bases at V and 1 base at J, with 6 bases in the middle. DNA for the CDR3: TGCGCCAGCAGCCAAGATGGCGGGAACACTGAAGCTTTCTTT. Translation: CASSQDGGNTEAFF.

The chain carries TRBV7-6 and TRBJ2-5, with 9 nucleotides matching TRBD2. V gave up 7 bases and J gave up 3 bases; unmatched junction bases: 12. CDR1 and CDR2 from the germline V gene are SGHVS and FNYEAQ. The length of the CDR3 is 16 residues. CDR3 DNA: TGTGCCAGCACCCCTAATAGCGGGAGAGGAAAAGAGACCCAGTACTTC. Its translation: CASTPNSGRGKETQYF. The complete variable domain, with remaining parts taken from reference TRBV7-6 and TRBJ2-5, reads GAGVSQSPRYKVTKRGQDVALRCDPISGHVSLYWYRQALGQGPEFLTYFNYEAQQDKSGLPNDRFSAERPEGSISTLTIQRTEQRDSAMYRCASTPNSGRGKETQYFGPGTRLLVL.

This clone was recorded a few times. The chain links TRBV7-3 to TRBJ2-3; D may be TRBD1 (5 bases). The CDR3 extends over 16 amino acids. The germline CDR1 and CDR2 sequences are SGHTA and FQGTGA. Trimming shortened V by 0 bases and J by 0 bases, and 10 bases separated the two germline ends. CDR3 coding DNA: TGTGCCAGCAGCTTAACGTTAACAGGAAGCACAGATACGCAGTATTTT. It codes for CASSLTLTGSTDTQYF.

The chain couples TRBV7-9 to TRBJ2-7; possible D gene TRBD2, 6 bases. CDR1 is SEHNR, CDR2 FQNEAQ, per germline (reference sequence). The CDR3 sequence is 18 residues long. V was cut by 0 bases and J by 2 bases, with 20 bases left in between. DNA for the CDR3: TGTGCCAGCAGCTTAGCCCCTTGGGAGGAGTACCTTACCTACGAGCAGTACTTC. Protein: CASSLAPWEEYLTYEQYF.

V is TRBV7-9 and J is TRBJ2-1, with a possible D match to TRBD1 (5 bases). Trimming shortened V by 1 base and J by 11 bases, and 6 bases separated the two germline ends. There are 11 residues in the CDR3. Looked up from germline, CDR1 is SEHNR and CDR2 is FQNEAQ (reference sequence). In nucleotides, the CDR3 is TGTGCCAGCAGCTTAGGACAGAAGCAGTTCTTC. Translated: CASSLGQKQFF.

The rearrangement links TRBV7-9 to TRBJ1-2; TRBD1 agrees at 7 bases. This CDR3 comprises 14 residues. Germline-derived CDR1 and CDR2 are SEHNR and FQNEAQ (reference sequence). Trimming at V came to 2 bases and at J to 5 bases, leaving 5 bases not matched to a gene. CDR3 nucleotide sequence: TGTGCCAGCAGCTTAATCGACAGGGTGTATGGCTACACCTTC. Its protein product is CASSLIDRVYGYTF.

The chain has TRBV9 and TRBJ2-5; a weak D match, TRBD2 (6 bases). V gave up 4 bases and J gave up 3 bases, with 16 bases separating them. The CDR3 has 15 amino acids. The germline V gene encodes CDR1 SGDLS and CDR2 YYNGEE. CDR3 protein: CASSPGTFYEETQYF. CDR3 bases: TGTGCCAGCAGCCCAGGGACTTTTTACGAAGAGACCCAGTACTTC.

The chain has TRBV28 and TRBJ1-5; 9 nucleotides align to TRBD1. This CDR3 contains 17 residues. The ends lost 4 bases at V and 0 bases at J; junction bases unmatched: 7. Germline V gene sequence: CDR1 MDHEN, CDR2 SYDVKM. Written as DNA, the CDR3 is TGTGCCAGCAGTTACGGACAGGGGAAATATAGCAATCAGCCCCAGCATTTT. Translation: CASSYGQGKYSNQPQHF.

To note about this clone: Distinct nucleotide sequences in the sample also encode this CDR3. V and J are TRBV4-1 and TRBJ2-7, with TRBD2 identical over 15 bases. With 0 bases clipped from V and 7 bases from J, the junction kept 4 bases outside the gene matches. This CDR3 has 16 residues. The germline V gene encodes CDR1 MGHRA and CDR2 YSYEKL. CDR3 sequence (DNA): TGCGCCAGCAGCCAAGAACCCGGACTAGCGGGAGGGGAGCAGTACTTC. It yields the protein CASSQEPGLAGGEQYF.

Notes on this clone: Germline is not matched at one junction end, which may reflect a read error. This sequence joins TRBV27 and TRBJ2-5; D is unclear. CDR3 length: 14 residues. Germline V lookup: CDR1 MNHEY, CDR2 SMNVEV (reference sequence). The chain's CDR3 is CASSSLLLHRLTHF. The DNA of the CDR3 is TGTGCCAGCAGTTCACTCTTACTCCACCGCCTCACTCACTTC.

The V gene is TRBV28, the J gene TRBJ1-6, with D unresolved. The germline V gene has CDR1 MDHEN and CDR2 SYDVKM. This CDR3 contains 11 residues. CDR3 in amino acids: CGSSYNSPLHF. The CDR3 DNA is TGTGGGAGCTCCTATAATTCACCCCTCCACTTT. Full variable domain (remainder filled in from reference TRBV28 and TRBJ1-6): DVKVTQSSRYLVKRTGEKVFLECVQDMDHENMFWYRQDPGLGLRLIYFSYDVKMKEKGDIPEGYSVSREKKERFSLILESASTNQTSMYLCGSSYNSPLHFGNGTRLTVT.

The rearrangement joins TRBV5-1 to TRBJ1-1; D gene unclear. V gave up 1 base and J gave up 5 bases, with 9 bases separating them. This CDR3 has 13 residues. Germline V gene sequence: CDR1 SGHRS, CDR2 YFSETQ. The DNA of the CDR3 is TGCGCCAGCAGCTTGCAGGACTCAACTGAAGCTTTCTTT. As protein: CASSLQDSTEAFF.

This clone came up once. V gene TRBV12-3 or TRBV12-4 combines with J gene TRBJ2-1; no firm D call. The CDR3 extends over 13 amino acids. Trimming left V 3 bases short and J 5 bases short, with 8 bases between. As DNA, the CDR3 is TGTGCCAGCAGTTTTCTACCCGACAATGAGCAGTTCTTC. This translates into CASSFLPDNEQFF.

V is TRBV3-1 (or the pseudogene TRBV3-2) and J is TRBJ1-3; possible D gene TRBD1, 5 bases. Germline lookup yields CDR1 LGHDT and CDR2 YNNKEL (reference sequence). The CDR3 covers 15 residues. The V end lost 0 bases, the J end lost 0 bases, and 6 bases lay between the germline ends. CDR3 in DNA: TGTGCCAGCAGCCAAGAAGGGGTCTCTGGAAACACCATATATTTT. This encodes CASSQEGVSGNTIYF.

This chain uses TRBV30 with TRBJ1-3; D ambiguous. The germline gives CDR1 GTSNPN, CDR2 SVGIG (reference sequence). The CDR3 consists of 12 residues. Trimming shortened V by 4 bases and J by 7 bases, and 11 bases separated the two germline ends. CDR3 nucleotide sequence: TGTGCCTGGATTCCCCCGGGGAACACCATATATTTT. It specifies CAWIPPGNTIYF.

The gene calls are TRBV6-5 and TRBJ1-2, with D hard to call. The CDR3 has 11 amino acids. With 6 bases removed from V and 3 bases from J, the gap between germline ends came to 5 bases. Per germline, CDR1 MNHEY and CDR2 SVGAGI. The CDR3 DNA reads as TGTGCCAGCAGAGCTCACTATGGCTACACCTTC. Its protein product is CASRAHYGYTF.

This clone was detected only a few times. This chain's CDR3 is CASSPEGGSYEQYF. The CDR3, as DNA: TGTGCCAGCTCACCAGAAGGCGGGTCCTACGAGCAGTACTTC. The chain has TRBV18 and TRBJ2-7; D perhaps matches TRBD2 (5 bases). V was trimmed by 2 bases and J by 1 base, leaving 9 bases between them. The CDR3 sequence is 14 residues long. The germline V gene encodes CDR1 KGHSH and CDR2 LQKENI.

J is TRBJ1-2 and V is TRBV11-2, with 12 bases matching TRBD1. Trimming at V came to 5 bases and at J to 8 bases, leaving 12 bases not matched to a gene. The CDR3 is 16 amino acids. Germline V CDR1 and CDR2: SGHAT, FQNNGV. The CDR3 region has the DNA TGTGCCAGCAGCCGAGCAAGGGGACAGGGGGCGGGCGGCTACACCTTC. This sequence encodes CASSRARGQGAGGYTF.

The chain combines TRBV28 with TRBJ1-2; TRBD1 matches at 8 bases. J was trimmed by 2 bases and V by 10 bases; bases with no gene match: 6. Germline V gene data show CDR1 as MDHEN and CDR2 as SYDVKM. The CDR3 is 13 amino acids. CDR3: CAIYRGANYGYTF. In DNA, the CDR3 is TGTGCCATATACAGGGGGGCGAACTATGGCTACACCTTC.

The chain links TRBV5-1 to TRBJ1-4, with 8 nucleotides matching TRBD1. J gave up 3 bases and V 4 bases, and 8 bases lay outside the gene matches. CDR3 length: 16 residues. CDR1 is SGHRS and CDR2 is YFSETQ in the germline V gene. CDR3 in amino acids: CASSVQGARANEKLFF. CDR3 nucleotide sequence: TGCGCCAGCAGCGTCCAGGGGGCTCGGGCTAATGAAAAACTGTTTTTT.

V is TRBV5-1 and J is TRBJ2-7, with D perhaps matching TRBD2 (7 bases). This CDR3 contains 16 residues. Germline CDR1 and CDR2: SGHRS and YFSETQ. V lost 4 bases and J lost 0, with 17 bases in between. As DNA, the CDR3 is TGCGCCAGCAGCCCCGGAGGGGGGGGCGACTCCTACGAGCAGTACTTC. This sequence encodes CASSPGGGGDSYEQYF.